This T cell receptor (beta chain) was identified during a study of T cells after somatic rescue of genetic block. The V end was cut by 4 bases, the J end by 4 bases, with 15 bases between. Germline CDR1 and CDR2: MNHEY and SMNVEV (reference sequence). This CDR3 contains 15 residues. Assay used: immunoSEQ multiplex PCR; TCRdb lists only in-frame clones, some missing. This sample has just over 8,000 clones; around 86% occur once, and the top ten carry around 25%. The sequencing sample was made of peripheral blood mononuclear cells (PBMCs). The sequence was collected from a boy aged 5-17 years. The chain is built from TRBV27 and TRBJ2-3; D might be TRBD2 (5 bases). The chain's CDR3 is CASSSISGSPDTQYF. The CDR3 DNA reads TGTGCCAGCAGTTCCATCTCGGGATCCCCAGATACGCAGTATTTT.